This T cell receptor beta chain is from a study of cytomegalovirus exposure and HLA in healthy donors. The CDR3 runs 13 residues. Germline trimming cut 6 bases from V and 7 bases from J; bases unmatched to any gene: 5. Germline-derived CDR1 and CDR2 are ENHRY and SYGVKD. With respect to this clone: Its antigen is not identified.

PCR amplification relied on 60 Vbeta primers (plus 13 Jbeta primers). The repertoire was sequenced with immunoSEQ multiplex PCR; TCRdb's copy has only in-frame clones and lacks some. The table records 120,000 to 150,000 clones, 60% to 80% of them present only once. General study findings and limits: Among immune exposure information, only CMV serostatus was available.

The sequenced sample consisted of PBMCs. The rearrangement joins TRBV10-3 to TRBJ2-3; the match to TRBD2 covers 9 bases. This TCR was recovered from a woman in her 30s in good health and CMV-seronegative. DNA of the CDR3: TGTGCCATCAGCCAGACTAGCGGTCATACGCAGTATTTT. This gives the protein CAISQTSGHTQYF.